This TCR beta chain was sequenced for a study of T cells in Graves' hyperthyroidism and ophthalmopathy (dated by TCRdb to about 2019). Some background on the complete study: Peripheral blood was sampled at the time of initial diagnosis, prior to any treatment. A discovery cohort of around 98 patients, approximately 44 with Graves' ophthalmopathy and approximately 60 with stable Graves' hyperthyroidism, was used to find distinguishing TCR V-J signatures. Prospective prediction of ophthalmopathy was tested in an independent validation cohort of about 19 hyperthyroidism patients and 17 patients who later progressed to ophthalmopathy. The approximately 100 discovery patients were divided at random into training and test sets in a 7:3 ratio. In addition, the study compared T-cell repertoires in thyroid tissue and in blood from 6 or 7 Graves' hyperthyroidism patients. Following sampling, methimazole starting at 30 mg daily was given to hyperthyroidism patients, and high-dose intravenous methylprednisolone was given to ophthalmopathy patients. The paper describes TCR Vbeta CDR3 sequencing of more than 120 peripheral blood samples, made up of 43 ophthalmopathy patients, roughly 72 hyperthyroidism patients and around 17 progressor patients.

The hyperthyroidism patients were between 18 and 65 years old and newly diagnosed, with a disease duration of less than 2 months. Exclusion was applied to patients with uncontrolled infections, other autoimmune diseases, pregnancy or lactation. Clinical symptoms, serum thyroxine and TRAb, thyroid ultrasound, and orbital computed tomography formed the basis for the diagnoses. For progressor patients, blood was drawn at the first diagnosis of hyperthyroidism, before any ophthalmopathy symptoms had appeared. PBMCs were isolated from roughly 10 ml of fresh peripheral blood by Ficoll-Paque density gradient centrifugation. Progressor patients were initially diagnosed with Graves' hyperthyroidism and developed ophthalmopathy during follow-up. Total RNA was extracted using Trizol reagent, and RNA quality was assessed on an Agilent 2100 Bioanalyzer. TCR beta CDR3 regions were amplified from RNA transcripts. The TCR CDR3 was subjected to a first round of RT-PCR using the HTBI primer set and the Qiagen OneStep RT-PCR kit. Libraries were constructed in a second round of multiplex PCR, after which size selection and purification were performed. Sequencing of the libraries was done on an Illumina HiSeq2000 using paired-end 100 bp reads. Per the authors' processing: SOAPnuke was used to process the raw data, throwing out any read that contained adapters or uncalled bases, had a mean Phred below 15, or lacked an exact constant-primer or identifier match. COPE v1.2.5 was used to merge the high-quality paired reads, and each unique nucleotide sequence was defined as a clonotype. Clonotypes were aligned to IMGT TRBV, TRBD and TRBJ reference segments using MiTCR v1.1. The analysis was restricted to V-J combinations with a frequency above 0.0001, which together covered over 99% of the repertoires. A TCS score was defined as the ratio of F50 (clonal expansion) to E x V (chaos), with BLOSUM62-based TCRdist applied between CDR3 peptides within each V-J. Welch's t-statistics and random forest reduced around 520 V-J features to 10 to 15, which were used in a naive Bayes classifier (R e1071). TCRdb handled the public reads itself, with Q25 trimming in fastp and clone calling in MiXCR, and kept productive beta chains. All rows with the same CDR3 protein become a single entry with the most common DNA and genes. These V and J calls rely on TCRdb rather than the paper's analysis. This sample has some 250,000 distinct CDR3 sequences in its table, and roughly 15% of those were observed once. Jointly, the top ten make up 13% of the sample.

Here is what the overall study found, with its caveats: A 13 V-J signature model separated ophthalmopathy from stable hyperthyroidism, with nearly 90% sensitivity and 81% to 83% specificity in cross-validation and 80%/75% in testing. Most expanded thyroid clonotypes (frequency above 0.001) were also found in blood, which suggests that blood repertoires may mirror thyroid immune responses. During validation, the model predicted progression to ophthalmopathy a median of approximately six months ahead of onset, with more than 55% sensitivity and roughly 75% specificity. No statistical method was used to set the sample size in advance, and investigators knew the group allocation.

This clonotype was counted many times. Its antigen is not yet known. The input lacks base qualities; no much larger clone sits a single base away. The CDR3 has 17 amino acids, counting the end cysteine and phenylalanine. Only CDR3 DNA is held: 51 bases, read in frame from base 1. Via the germline V gene (reference sequence), CDR1 is MNHEY and CDR2 SMNVEV. Germline trimming amounts to 4 bases on V and 3 bases on J, with 11 as the count of junction bases outside the gene matches. This receptor chain uses TRBV27 and TRBJ2-3; TRBD1 agrees with 9 junctional bases. Sequencing input: blood. The clonotype comes from a woman in her thirties or forties with Graves' hyperthyroidism that later progressed to Graves' ophthalmopathy. The CDR3 loop reads CASSSRRTGDWTDTQYF. The sequenced DNA: TGTGCCAGCAGTTCCCGAAGGACAGGGGATTGGACAGATACGCAGTATTTT.